This TCR beta chain was recorded in a study of cytomegalovirus exposure and HLA in healthy donors. Assay used: immunoSEQ multiplex PCR; TCRdb lists only in-frame clones, some missing. The sample contains about 160,000 clones, roughly 89% of which appear only once. Study-wide findings and caveats: Accounts indicate the classifier identified cytomegalovirus status with strong specificity and sensitivity. The tendency of first-cohort TCR clusters to co-occur in the 90 to 150 validation repertoires was the finding of a later analysis. Among TCR beta chains, those listed as cytomegalovirus-associated numbered over 150.

Details on this clone: Antigen specificity is unknown.

The donors were in the roughly 120-subject validation cohort, distinct from the approximately 700-subject first cohort. Germline assignment: CDR1 MGHRA and CDR2 YSYEKL. The CDR3 has 18 amino acids. The ends lost 4 bases at V and 5 bases at J; junction bases unmatched: 14. This clonotype was obtained from a man aged 18 to 30 in good health and CMV-seropositive. The sequenced sample was PBMCs. The chain uses TRBV4-1 and TRBJ2-3, with 11 bases fitting TRBD2. CDR3: CASSPPVGSGRAGDTQYF. The CDR3 coding sequence is TGCGCCAGCAGCCCCCCCGTGGGTAGCGGGAGGGCCGGAGATACGCAGTATTTT.